These T cell receptor beta chains were read from a single sample in a study of T cell repertoires in cytomegalovirus infection. TCRdb recomputed calls from the reads with MiXCR, one row per CDR3 protein. The table shows 250,000 or so distinct CDR3 sequences, with about a sixth occurring only once. Source material: CD8+ T cells from PBMCs. Receptors originate from a human donor in good health (CMV status not recorded). Some clones in this sample may be carry-over from other donors' samples. The CDR3 runs from the conserved cysteine through the conserved F or W. The D gene is left open where the match is weak. Not all rows give a size; the values are once, few, many and, for expanded clones, a class.

V,length,size,D,J,DNA,CDR3
TRBV10-3,15,few,.,TRBJ2-7,TGTGCCATCAGTGACGGAACGGACGGCTTGTGGGAGCAGTACTTC,CAISDGTDGLWEQYF
TRBV27,13,.,.,TRBJ2-1,TGTGCCAGCAGTCCGGACCGGGACGGAGAGCAGTTCTTC,CASSPDRDGEQFF
TRBV6-4,13,few,.,TRBJ2-1,TGTGCCAGCAGTGACGGGTGGGGGTATGAGCAGTTCTTC,CASSDGWGYEQFF
TRBV2,14,.,.,TRBJ2-4,TGTGCCAGCAGTGAAGAGTGGGTTAAAAACATTCAGTACTTC,CASSEEWVKNIQYF
TRBV7-2,16,many,TRBD2,TRBJ2-3,TGTGCCAGCAGCCCCAGACTAGCGGGTCTCGCAGATACGCAGTATTTT,CASSPRLAGLADTQYF
TRBV3-1,12,.,.,TRBJ2-7,TGTGCCAGCAGCCAAGTAGTAGGAGAGCAGTACTTC,CASSQVVGEQYF
TRBV19,13,few,TRBD1,TRBJ2-4,TGTGCCAGTAGCACAGGGGGCCCGAACATTCAGTACTTC,CASSTGGPNIQYF
TRBV20-1,16,many,.,TRBJ1-6,TGCAGTGCTAGAGATCGGACGAGCTCCTATAATTCACCCCTCCACTTT,CSARDRTSSYNSPLHF
TRBV5-1,15,.,TRBD1,TRBJ2-2,TGCGCCAGCAGCCCAGGGACAGGGTTGGTCGGGGAGCTGTTTTTT,CASSPGTGLVGELFF
TRBV5-1,18,many,TRBD1,TRBJ1-1,TGCGCCAGCAGCTTACTACCCGGACAGGGGGCGAGAGTGCCTGAAGCTTTCTTT,CASSLLPGQGARVPEAFF